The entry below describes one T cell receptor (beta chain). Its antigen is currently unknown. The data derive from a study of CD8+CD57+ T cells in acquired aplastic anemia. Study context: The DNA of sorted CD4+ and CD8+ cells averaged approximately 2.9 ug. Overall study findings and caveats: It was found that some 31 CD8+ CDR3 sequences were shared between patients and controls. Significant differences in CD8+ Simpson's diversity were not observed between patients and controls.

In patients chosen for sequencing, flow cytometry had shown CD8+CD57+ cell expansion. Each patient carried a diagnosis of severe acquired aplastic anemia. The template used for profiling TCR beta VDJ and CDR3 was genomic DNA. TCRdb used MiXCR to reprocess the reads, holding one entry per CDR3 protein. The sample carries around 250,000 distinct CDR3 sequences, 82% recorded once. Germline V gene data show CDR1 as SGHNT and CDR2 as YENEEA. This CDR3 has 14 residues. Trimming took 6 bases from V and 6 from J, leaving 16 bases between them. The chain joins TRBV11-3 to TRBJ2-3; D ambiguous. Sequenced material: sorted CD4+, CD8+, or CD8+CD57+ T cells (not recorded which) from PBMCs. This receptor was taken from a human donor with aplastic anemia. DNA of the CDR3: TGTGCCAGCAGTTATGGAAACACTGCCGATACGCAGTATTTT. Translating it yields CASSYGNTADTQYF.